This TCR beta chain was identified during a study of somatic mutations in cytotoxic T cells in rheumatoid arthritis. Study-level information: Including V beta1+ cells that were sequenced for TCRB, some T-cell populations stained with V beta antibodies were flow-sorted at nearly 100% purity.

Germline V CDR1 and CDR2: MDHEN, SYDVKM. The CDR3 totals 14 residues. Trimming took 3 bases from V and 4 from J; bases not matched to a gene: 5. The table came from immunoSEQ multiplex PCR; TCRdb's copy has only in-frame clones and leaves some out. This sample has more than 20,000 clones, with around 76% found just once. This clonotype originated in a man between 50 and 59 years old in good health. Sequencing used CD8+ T cells sorted from blood. The chain joins TRBV28 to TRBJ1-2; 7 bases are a match to TRBD1. The CDR3 reads CASSFGGQFYGYTF. As DNA, the CDR3 is TGTGCCAGCAGTTTCGGGGGACAGTTCTATGGCTACACCTTC.